These 20 T cell receptor beta chains share one sample of origin, sequenced in a study of CD8+ T cells in alopecia areata. Treatment indicated: oral pan-JAK inhibitor, 5-10 mg twice daily. After isolation, RNA underwent reverse transcription to generate cDNA as the sequencing template. Here immunoSEQ multiplex PCR was the method, and the copy in TCRdb shows in-frame clones only, minus some. Of approximately 110,000 clones listed, roughly three fifths are singletons. This specimen was CD4+ T cells sorted from blood, taken at week 24, from a patient treated with tofacitinib. The receptors were gathered from a human donor with alopecia areata.

This clone was counted a few times. The rearrangement joins TRBV7-9 to TRBJ1-2; perhaps TRBD1 as D (6 bases). V lost 6 bases and J lost 6, with 14 bases in between. There are 13 residues in the CDR3. Germline assignment: CDR1 SEHNR and CDR2 FQNEAQ (reference sequence). CDR3 nucleotide sequence: TGTGCCAGCAGTATAGGGACATCCCATGGCTACACCTTC. Translation: CASSIGTSHGYTF.

There are a few counts of this clone. This chain uses TRBV2 with TRBJ2-1; no definite D call. Germline V gives CDR1 SNHLY, CDR2 FYNNEI. There are 11 residues in the CDR3. Trimming pared 4 bases from V and 6 bases from J, leaving 4 bases between. This CDR3 is CASSVRNEQFF. The CDR3 coding sequence is TGTGCCAGCAGTGTACGCAATGAGCAGTTCTTC.

The V call is TRBV11-2, the J call TRBJ1-5, with D possibly being TRBD1 (6 bases). The length of the CDR3 is 14 residues. Germline V gene data show CDR1 as SGHAT and CDR2 as FQNNGV. Deletions cut 3 bases from V and 7 bases from J, with 13 bases between. The CDR3 spells CASSFSRGSQPQHF. The CDR3 DNA follows: TGTGCCAGCAGCTTTTCTAGGGGGAGCCAGCCCCAGCATTTT.

The chain couples TRBV6-5 to TRBJ2-7; TRBD2 aligns across 8 bases. Trimming took 2 bases from V and 2 from J; bases not matched to a gene: 2. This CDR3 is built from 14 residues. Germline lookup yields CDR1 MNHEY and CDR2 SVGAGI. CDR3 nucleotides: TGTGCCAGCAGTTACGGGCGGGGGGCCTACGAGCAGTACTTC. Its translation is CASSYGRGAYEQYF.

This clone has just a few counts. The J gene is TRBJ2-1, the V gene TRBV2; D possibly corresponds to TRBD2 (5 bases). The CDR3 covers 14 residues. Germline CDR1 SNHLY, CDR2 FYNNEI. V dropped 7 bases and J dropped 0 bases, with 10 bases sitting between them. The DNA of the CDR3 is TGTGCCAGCAAGAGGGATAGCTCCTACAATGAGCAGTTCTTC. Amino acids: CASKRDSSYNEQFF.

This clone has just a few counts. CDR3 nucleotides: TGTGCCAGCACCACGGACAGCACCGGGGAGCTGTTTTTT. Translation: CASTTDSTGELFF. The rearrangement links TRBV5-4 to TRBJ2-2, with D possibly matching TRBD1 (6 bases). The CDR3 totals 13 residues. Germline CDR1 is SGHNT and CDR2 is YYREEE (reference sequence). Trimming shortened V by 6 bases and J by 4 bases, and 10 bases separated the two germline ends. The whole variable domain, remainder taken from reference TRBV5-4 and TRBJ2-2, is ETGVTQSPTHLIKTRGQQVTLRCSSQSGHNTVSWYQQALGQGPQFIFQYYREEENGRGNFPPRFSGLQFPNYSSELNVNALELDDSALYLCASTTDSTGELFFGEGSRLTVL.

This chain uses TRBV10-3 with TRBJ1-1, with D possibly being TRBD1 (5 bases). Trimming left V 3 bases short and J 1 base short, with 9 bases between. Germline V gene data show CDR1 as ENHRY and CDR2 as SYGVKD. This CDR3 contains 14 residues. CDR3 bases: TGTGCCATCAGTGAACAGGCAGAGAACACTGAAGCTTTCTTT. Its protein is CAISEQAENTEAFF.

The genes are TRBV7-2 and TRBJ1-5; possibly TRBD1 for D (5 bases). The CDR3 totals 13 residues. Germline V gene lookup returns CDR1 SGHTA and CDR2 FQGNSA. V shed 5 bases and J shed 5 bases, with 10 bases lying between them. DNA for the CDR3: TGTGCCAGCAGCCCTCAGGGAGATCAGCCCCAGCATTTT. Amino acid sequence: CASSPQGDQPQHF.

The chain carries TRBV6-1 and TRBJ2-3; 8 bases are a match to TRBD2. Trimming took 6 bases from V and 4 from J; bases not matched to a gene: 6. CDR1 MNHNS and CDR2 SASEGT come from the germline V gene. CDR3 length equals 14 residues. The CDR3 spells CASRIGLAADTQYF. Written as DNA, the CDR3 is TGTGCCAGCAGGATTGGACTAGCAGCAGATACGCAGTATTTT.

This chain joins TRBV30 and TRBJ1-1, with a possible D match to TRBD1 (6 bases). There are 12 residues in the CDR3. V was shortened by 5 bases and J by 10 bases, with 17 bases between the two germline ends. Germline CDR1 is GTSNPN and CDR2 is SVGIG (reference sequence). CDR3 region: CAWRQAQGIAFF. In DNA form, the CDR3 reads TGTGCCTGGCGACAGGCACAAGGGATAGCTTTCTTT. Supplemented by reference TRBV30 and TRBJ1-1, the full variable domain reads SQTIHQWPATLVQPVGSPLSLECTVEGTSNPNLYWYRQAAGRGLQLLFYSVGIGQISSEVPQNLSASRPQDRQFILSSKKLLLSDSGFYLCAWRQAQGIAFFGQGTRLTVV.

V and J are TRBV4-1 and TRBJ1-5; 11 nucleotides line up with TRBD1. Germline-derived CDR1 and CDR2 are MGHRA and YSYEKL. J lost 5 bases, V lost 0 bases, and 0 bases had no gene match. The CDR3 length is 15 residues. The CDR3 coding sequence is TGCGCCAGCAGCCAAGAGGGACAGGGGGATCAGCCCCAGCATTTT. Translating gives CASSQEGQGDQPQHF.

The chain combines TRBV29-1 with TRBJ1-2; D not resolved. CDR3 size: 12 residues. CDR1 is SQVTM, CDR2 ANQGSEA, per germline. V shed 2 bases and J shed 6 bases, with 10 bases lying between them. The DNA for the CDR3 is TGCAGCGTTGAAAGGTCCGGGGATGGCTACACCTTC. This translates into CSVERSGDGYTF.

The V call is TRBV13, the J call TRBJ1-3, with 7 bases aligning to TRBD1. The CDR3 contains 17 residues. J gave up 0 bases and V 6 bases, and 11 bases lay outside the gene matches. The V gene's germline CDR1 is PRHDT and CDR2 FYEKMQ (reference sequence). The DNA for the CDR3 is TGTGCCAGCAGTCGGGACAGTTTCCACAACTCTGGAAACACCATATATTTT. It translates to CASSRDSFHNSGNTIYF.

The V gene is TRBV5-1, the J gene TRBJ2-7; TRBD1 aligns across 7 bases. The CDR3 spans 13 residues. Germline trimming cut 3 bases from V and 3 bases from J; bases unmatched to any gene: 3. CDR1 and CDR2 (germline): SGHRS, YFSETQ. This chain's CDR3 is CASSSDRFYEQYF. The CDR3 DNA sequence: TGCGCCAGCAGCTCGGACAGGTTCTACGAGCAGTACTTC.

The rearrangement uses TRBV29-1 and TRBJ1-1; no clear D gene. The V end lost 2 bases, the J end lost 6 bases, and 13 bases lay between the germline ends. CDR1 is SQVTM, CDR2 ANQGSEA, per germline. The CDR3 length is 13 residues. CDR3 region: CSVEPLRQSEAFF. The CDR3 coding sequence is TGCAGCGTTGAACCCCTTAGGCAATCTGAAGCTTTCTTT.

The chain recombines TRBV10-3 with TRBJ2-2, with D possibly being TRBD1 (6 bases). The germline CDR1 and CDR2 sequences are ENHRY and SYGVKD. The CDR3 length is 17 residues. Trimming removed 6 bases at V and 0 bases at J, with 17 bases between. As DNA, the CDR3 is TGTGCCATCAGCGAGAGGAGGACAGCATCGAACACCGGGGAGCTGTTTTTT. Its protein product is CAISERRTASNTGELFF.

The chain uses TRBV7-2 and TRBJ2-7; D is undetermined. Germline CDR1 is SGHTA and CDR2 is FQGNSA. The CDR3 runs to 14 residues. Trimming removed 1 base at V and 7 bases at J, with 14 bases between. DNA of the CDR3: TGTGCCAGCAGCTTAGGTCGTCTAGTGCAAGAGCAGTACTTC. Its protein product is CASSLGRLVQEQYF. Filled out from reference TRBV7-2 and TRBJ2-7, the complete variable domain reads GAGVSQSPSNKVTEKGKDVELRCDPISGHTALYWYRQSLGQGLEFLIYFQGNSAPDKSGLPSDRFSAERTGGSVSTLTIQRTQQEDSAVYLCASSLGRLVQEQYFGPGTRLTVT.

This sequence joins TRBV4-1 and TRBJ1-5, with D perhaps matching TRBD1 (5 bases). There are 15 residues in the CDR3. V was trimmed by 0 bases and J by 6 bases, leaving 12 bases between them. Germline assignment: CDR1 MGHRA and CDR2 YSYEKL. In nucleotides, the CDR3 is TGCGCCAGCAGCCAAGATGGGGGGATCCCTCAGCCCCAGCATTTT. This translates into CASSQDGGIPQPQHF.

V gene TRBV11-2 combines with J gene TRBJ1-2, with D maybe TRBD1 (6 bases). Trimming removed 3 bases from V and 9 bases from J, with 11 bases in between. From germline, CDR1 is SGHAT and CDR2 FQNNGV. The CDR3 is 12 residues long. CDR3 amino acids: CASSLADSRYTF. DNA of the CDR3: TGTGCCAGCAGCTTGGCGGACAGCCGCTACACCTTC.

In its sample, this clone was seen once. The chain is built from TRBV15 and TRBJ1-2; the D is unclear. The CDR3 runs to 14 residues. Germline CDR1 LNHNV, CDR2 YYDKDF (reference sequence). V was pared by 0 bases and J by 6 bases, with 11 bases between. Written as DNA, the CDR3 is TGTGCCACCAGCAGAGATGTGAGGACGGATGGCTACACCTTC. Encoded protein: CATSRDVRTDGYTF.